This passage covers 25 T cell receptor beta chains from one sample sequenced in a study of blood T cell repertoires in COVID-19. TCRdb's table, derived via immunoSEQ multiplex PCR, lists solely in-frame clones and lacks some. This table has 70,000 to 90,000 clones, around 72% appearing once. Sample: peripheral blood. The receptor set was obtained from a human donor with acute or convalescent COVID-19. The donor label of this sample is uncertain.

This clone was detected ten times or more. As DNA, the CDR3 is TGTGCCAGCAGCCAACAGGGAGGTCGAGATCAGCCCCAGCATTTT. It translates to CASSQQGGRDQPQHF. The chain has TRBV3-1 (or the pseudogene TRBV3-2) and TRBJ1-5; a possible D gene is TRBD1 (5 bases). The V end lost 2 bases, the J end lost 5 bases, and 13 bases lay between the germline ends. The CDR3 covers 15 residues. CDR1 and CDR2 (germline): LGHDT, YNNKEL (reference sequence).

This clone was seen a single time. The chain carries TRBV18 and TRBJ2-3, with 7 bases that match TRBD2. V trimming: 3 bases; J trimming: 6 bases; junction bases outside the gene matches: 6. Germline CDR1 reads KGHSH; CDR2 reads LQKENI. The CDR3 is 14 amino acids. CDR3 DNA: TGTGCCAGCTCACCTACTCGCGGGGGTGATACGCAGTATTTT. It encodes CASSPTRGGDTQYF.

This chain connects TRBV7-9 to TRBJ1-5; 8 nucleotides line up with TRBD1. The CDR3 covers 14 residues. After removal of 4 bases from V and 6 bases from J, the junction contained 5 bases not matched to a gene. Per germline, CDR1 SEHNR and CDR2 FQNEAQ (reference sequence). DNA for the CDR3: TGTGCCAGCAGCTCCGGGACAGGCCTTCAGCCCCAGCATTTT. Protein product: CASSSGTGLQPQHF.

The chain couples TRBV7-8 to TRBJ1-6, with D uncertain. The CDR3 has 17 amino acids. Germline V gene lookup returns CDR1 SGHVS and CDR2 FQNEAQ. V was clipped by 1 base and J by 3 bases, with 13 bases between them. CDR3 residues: CASSLVRGEIYNSPLHF. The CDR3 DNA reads TGTGCCAGCAGCTTAGTGCGGGGAGAAATCTATAATTCACCCCTCCACTTT. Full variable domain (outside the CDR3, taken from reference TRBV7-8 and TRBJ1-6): GAGVSQSPRYKVAKRGQDVALRCDPISGHVSLFWYQQALGQGPEFLTYFQNEAQLDKSGLPSDRFFAERPEGSVSTLKIQRTQQEDSAVYLCASSLVRGEIYNSPLHFGNGTRLTVT.

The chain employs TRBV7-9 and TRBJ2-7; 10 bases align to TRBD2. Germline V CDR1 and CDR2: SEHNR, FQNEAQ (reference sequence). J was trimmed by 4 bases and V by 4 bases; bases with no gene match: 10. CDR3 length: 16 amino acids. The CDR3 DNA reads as TGTGCCAGCAGCTACACGGGAACTAGCGGGGTTTACGAGCAGTACTTC. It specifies CASSYTGTSGVYEQYF.

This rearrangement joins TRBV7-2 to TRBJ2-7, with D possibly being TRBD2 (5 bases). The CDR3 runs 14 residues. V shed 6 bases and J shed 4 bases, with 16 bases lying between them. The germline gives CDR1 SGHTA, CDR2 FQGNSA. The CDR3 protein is CASSNVRTPYEQYF. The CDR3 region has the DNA TGTGCCAGCAGTAACGTCAGGACTCCATACGAGCAGTACTTC.

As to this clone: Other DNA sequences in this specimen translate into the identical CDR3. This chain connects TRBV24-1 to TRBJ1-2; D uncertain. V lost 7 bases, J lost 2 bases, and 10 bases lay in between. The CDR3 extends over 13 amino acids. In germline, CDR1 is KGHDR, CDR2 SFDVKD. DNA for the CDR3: TGTGCCACCAGCGAGGTCGGCAACTATGGCTACACCTTC. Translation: CATSEVGNYGYTF.

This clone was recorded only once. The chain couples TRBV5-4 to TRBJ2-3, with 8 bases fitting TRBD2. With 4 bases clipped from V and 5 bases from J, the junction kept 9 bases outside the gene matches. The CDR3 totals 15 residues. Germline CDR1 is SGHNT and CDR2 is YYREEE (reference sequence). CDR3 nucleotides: TGTGCCAGCAGCCCCGGGGGGGAGTGGGGAGATACGCAGTATTTT. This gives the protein CASSPGGEWGDTQYF.

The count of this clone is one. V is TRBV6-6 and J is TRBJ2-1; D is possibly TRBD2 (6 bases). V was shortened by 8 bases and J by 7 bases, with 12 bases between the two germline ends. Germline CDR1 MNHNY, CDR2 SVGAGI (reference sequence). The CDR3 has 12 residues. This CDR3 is CASAGGTNEQFF. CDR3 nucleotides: TGTGCCAGCGCCGGAGGGACTAATGAGCAGTTCTTC.

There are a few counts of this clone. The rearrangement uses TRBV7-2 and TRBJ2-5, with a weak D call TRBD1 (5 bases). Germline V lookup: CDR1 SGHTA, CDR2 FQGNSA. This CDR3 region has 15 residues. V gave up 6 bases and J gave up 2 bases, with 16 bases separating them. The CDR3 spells CASRQTRGRQETQYF. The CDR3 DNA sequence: TGTGCCAGCAGACAAACAAGGGGCAGGCAAGAGACCCAGTACTTC.

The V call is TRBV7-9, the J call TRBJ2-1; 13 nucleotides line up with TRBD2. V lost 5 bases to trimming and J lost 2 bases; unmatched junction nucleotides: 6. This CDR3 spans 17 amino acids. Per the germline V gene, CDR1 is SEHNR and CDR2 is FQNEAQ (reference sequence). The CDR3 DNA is TGTGCCAGCAGCGACGGACTAGCGGGAGAAACCTACAATGAGCAGTTCTTC. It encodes CASSDGLAGETYNEQFF. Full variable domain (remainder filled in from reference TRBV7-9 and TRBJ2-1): DTGVSQNPRHKITKRGQNVTFRCDPISEHNRLYWYRQTLGQGPEFLTYFQNEAQLEKSRLLSDRFSAERPKGSFSTLEIQRTEQGDSAMYLCASSDGLAGETYNEQFFGPGTRLTVL.

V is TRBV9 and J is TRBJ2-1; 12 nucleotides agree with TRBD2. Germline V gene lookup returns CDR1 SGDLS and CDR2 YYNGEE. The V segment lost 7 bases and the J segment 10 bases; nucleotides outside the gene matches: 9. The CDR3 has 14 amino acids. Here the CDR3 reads CASDAGLAGREQFF. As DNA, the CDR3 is TGTGCCAGCGATGCAGGACTAGCGGGACGGGAGCAGTTCTTC.

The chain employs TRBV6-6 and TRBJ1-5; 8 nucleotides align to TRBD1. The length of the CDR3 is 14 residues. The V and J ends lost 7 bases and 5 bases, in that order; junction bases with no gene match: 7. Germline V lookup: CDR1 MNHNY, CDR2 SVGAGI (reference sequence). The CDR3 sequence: CASNSGTGHQPQHF. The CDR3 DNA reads TGTGCCAGCAATTCCGGGACAGGCCATCAGCCCCAGCATTTT.

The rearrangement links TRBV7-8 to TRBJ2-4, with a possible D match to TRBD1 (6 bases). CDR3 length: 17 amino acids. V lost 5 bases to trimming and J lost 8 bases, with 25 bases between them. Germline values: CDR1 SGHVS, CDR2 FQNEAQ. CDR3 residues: CASSGRERNRGGHIQYF. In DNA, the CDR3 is TGTGCCAGCAGCGGACGGGAAAGGAATCGAGGGGGTCACATTCAGTACTTC.

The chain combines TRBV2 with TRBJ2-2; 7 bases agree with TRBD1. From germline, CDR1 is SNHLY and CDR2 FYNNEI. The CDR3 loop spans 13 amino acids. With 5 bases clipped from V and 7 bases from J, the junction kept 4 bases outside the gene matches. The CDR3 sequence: CASSRTGDGELFF. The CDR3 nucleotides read TGTGCCAGCAGTAGGACAGGAGACGGGGAGCTGTTTTTT. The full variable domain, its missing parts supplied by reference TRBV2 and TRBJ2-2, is EPEVTQTPSHQVTQMGQEVILRCVPISNHLYFYWYRQILGQKVEFLVSFYNNEISEKSEIFDDQFSVERPDGSNFTLKIRSTKLEDSAMYFCASSRTGDGELFFGEGSRLTVL.

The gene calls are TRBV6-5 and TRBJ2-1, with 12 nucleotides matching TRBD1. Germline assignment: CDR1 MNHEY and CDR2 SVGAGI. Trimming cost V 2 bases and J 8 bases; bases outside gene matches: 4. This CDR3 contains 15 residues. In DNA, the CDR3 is TGTGCCAGCAGTTACAGGGACAGGGGGCGGGATGAGCAGTTCTTC. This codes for CASSYRDRGRDEQFF.

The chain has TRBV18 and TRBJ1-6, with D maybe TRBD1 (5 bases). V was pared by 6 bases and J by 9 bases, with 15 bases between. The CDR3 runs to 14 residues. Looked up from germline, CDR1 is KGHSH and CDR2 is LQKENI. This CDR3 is CASSPGRGGSPLHF. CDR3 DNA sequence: TGTGCCAGCTCCCCGGGGAGGGGAGGTTCACCCCTCCACTTT.

Here the CDR3 DNA reads TGTGCCAGCAGCTTAGTTAGAACGGCCAAAAACATTCAGTACTTC. As protein: CASSLVRTAKNIQYF. The chain joins TRBV7-9 to TRBJ2-4; no clear D gene. V shed 1 base and J shed 1 base, with 8 bases lying between them. The CDR3 sequence is 15 residues long. Germline assignment: CDR1 SEHNR and CDR2 FQNEAQ (reference sequence).

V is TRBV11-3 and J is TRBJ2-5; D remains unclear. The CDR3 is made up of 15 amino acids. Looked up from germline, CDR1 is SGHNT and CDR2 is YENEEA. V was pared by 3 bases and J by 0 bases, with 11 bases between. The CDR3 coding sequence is TGTGCCAGCAGCTTTGGGCAGCAGCACCAAGAGACCCAGTACTTC. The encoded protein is CASSFGQQHQETQYF.

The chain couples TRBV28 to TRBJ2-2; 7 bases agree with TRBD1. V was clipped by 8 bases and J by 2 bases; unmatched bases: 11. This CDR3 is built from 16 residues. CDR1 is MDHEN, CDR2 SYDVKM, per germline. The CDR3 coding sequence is TGTGCCAGCGGGCCCCACGGGACAGCTAACACCGGGGAGCTGTTTTTT. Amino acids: CASGPHGTANTGELFF.

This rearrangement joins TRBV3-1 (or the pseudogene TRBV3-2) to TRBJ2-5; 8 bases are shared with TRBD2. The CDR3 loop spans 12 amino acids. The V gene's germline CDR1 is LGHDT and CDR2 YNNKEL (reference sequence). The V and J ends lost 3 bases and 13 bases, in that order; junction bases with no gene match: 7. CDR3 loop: CASSQVGGAPYF. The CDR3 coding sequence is TGTGCCAGCAGCCAGGTCGGGGGGGCCCCGTACTTC.

The CDR3 DNA reads TGTGCCAGCAGTTCCTTAGCCCCAACCGGGGAGCTGTTTTTT. Its protein is CASSSLAPTGELFF. The chain uses TRBV2 and TRBJ2-2; unclear D gene. The CDR3 totals 14 residues. The V end lost 5 bases, the J end lost 5 bases, and 12 bases lay between the germline ends. In germline, CDR1 is SNHLY, CDR2 FYNNEI.

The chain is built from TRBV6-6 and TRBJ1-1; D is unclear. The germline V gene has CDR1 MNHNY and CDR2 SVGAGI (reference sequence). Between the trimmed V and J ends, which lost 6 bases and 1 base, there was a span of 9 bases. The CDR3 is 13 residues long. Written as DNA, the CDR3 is TGTGCCAGCAGAAATCCCAGGAACACTGAAGCTTTCTTT. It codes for CASRNPRNTEAFF.

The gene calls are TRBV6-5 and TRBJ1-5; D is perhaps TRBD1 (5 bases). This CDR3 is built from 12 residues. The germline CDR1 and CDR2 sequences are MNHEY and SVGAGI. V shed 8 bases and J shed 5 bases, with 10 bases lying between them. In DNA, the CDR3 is TGTGCCAGCCAAGGGGCGGATCAGCCCCAGCATTTT. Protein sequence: CASQGADQPQHF.

In DNA, the CDR3 is TGTGCCAGCAGCTTAAAACAGGGAACCGGGGAGCTGTTTTTT. This translates into CASSLKQGTGELFF. The rearrangement links TRBV7-2 to TRBJ2-2; tentative D call: TRBD1 (6 bases). Trimming removed 2 bases at V and 5 bases at J, with 9 bases between. Germline loops: CDR1 SGHTA, CDR2 FQGNSA. The length of the CDR3 is 14 residues.